Following are 14 T cell receptor beta chains from one sample sequenced in a study of T cells after yellow fever vaccination. Using its own MiXCR run on the 5' RACE reads, TCRdb lists one record per CDR3 protein. Altogether around 250,000 distinct CDR3 sequences are present, 6.9% being singletons, with the ten largest covering approximately 0.85%. The sample consisted of CD4+ T cells sorted from PBMCs, taken 15 days after the yellow fever booster vaccination. The receptors derive from a man aged 25-45 years who received the YFV17D yellow fever vaccine.

This clonotype showed up many times. The CDR3 region is CASSLGLAGAGEQYF. CDR3 in DNA: TGTGCCAGCAGCTTAGGCCTAGCGGGAGCGGGAGAGCAGTACTTC. This chain links TRBV7-2 with TRBJ2-7, with 10 bases fitting TRBD2. The CDR3 covers 15 residues. Germline CDR1 SGHTA, CDR2 FQGNSA. After removal of 1 base from V and 7 bases from J, the junction contained 7 bases not matched to a gene.

The J gene is TRBJ2-2, the V gene TRBV7-2; 9 nucleotides agree with TRBD2. The CDR3 totals 15 residues. Per the germline V gene, CDR1 is SGHTA and CDR2 is FQGNSA. J lost 7 bases, V lost 5 bases, and 8 bases had no gene match. The CDR3 is CASSRSGSFSGELFF. The CDR3 coding sequence is TGTGCCAGCAGCCGTAGCGGGAGTTTTAGCGGGGAGCTGTTTTTT.

This rearrangement joins TRBV9 to TRBJ2-1; possible D gene TRBD2, 5 bases. V was cut by 4 bases and J by 7 bases, with 18 bases left in between. CDR1 and CDR2 from the germline V gene are SGDLS and YYNGEE. This CDR3 region has 15 residues. CDR3 region: CASSTTSSLGNEQFF. In DNA form, the CDR3 reads TGTGCCAGCAGCACAACCTCTAGCCTAGGGAATGAGCAGTTCTTC.

This clonotype was seen repeatedly, ten times or more. One end of the junction does not line up with germline, which may come from a read error. The chain uses TRBV7-7 and TRBJ2-3; unclear D gene. CDR3 length: 14 residues. Germline CDR1 and CDR2: SSHAT and FNYEAQ (reference sequence). This CDR3 reads CASSLGQHTDTQYF. CDR3 in DNA: TGTGCTAGCAGCTTAGGTCAGCACACAGATACGCAGTATTTT.

The sample holds a few counts of this clonotype. The chain employs TRBV5-4 and TRBJ2-1, with 8 positions matching TRBD2. Per the germline V gene, CDR1 is SGHNT and CDR2 is YYREEE (reference sequence). The trim removed 0 bases at V and 1 base at J, leaving 3 bases unmatched. This CDR3 comprises 16 residues. Here the CDR3 reads CASSLAGGPSYNEQFF. The CDR3 DNA reads as TGTGCCAGCAGCTTGGCGGGAGGGCCTTCCTACAATGAGCAGTTCTTC.

This clonotype was counted between two and nine times. The gene calls are TRBV20-1 and TRBJ2-1; 15 bases are shared with TRBD2. The CDR3 has 14 amino acids. From germline, CDR1 is DFQATT and CDR2 SNEGSKA (reference sequence). After removal of 6 bases from V and 9 bases from J, the junction contained 6 bases not matched to a gene. As DNA, the CDR3 is TGCAGTGCCCTGGGACTAGCGGGAGGCGGTGAGCAGTTCTTC. Protein product: CSALGLAGGGEQFF.

This clonotype was seen at least ten times. The chain recombines TRBV18 with TRBJ2-1, with D hard to call. The CDR3 is made up of 12 amino acids. V was trimmed by 4 bases and J by 6 bases, leaving 7 bases between them. The germline CDR1 and CDR2 sequences are KGHSH and LQKENI. The CDR3 coding sequence is TGTGCCAGCTCACTGACCCGCAATGAGCAGTTCTTC. Translating it yields CASSLTRNEQFF.

The chain has TRBV5-4 and TRBJ1-1; 10 nucleotides agree with TRBD1. V lost 3 bases, J lost 5 bases, and 4 bases stayed unmatched. There are 14 residues in the CDR3. CDR1 is SGHNT and CDR2 is YYREEE in the germline V gene (reference sequence). The CDR3 DNA reads as TGTGCCAGCAGCTCGCCGGGACAGGGGACTGAAGCTTTCTTT. It yields the protein CASSSPGQGTEAFF.

Of note for this clonotype: Relative to the germline gene, one junction end is altered; a read error may explain this. This chain links TRBV4-3 with TRBJ2-1, with 10 bases lining up with TRBD2. In germline, CDR1 is LGHNA, CDR2 YSLEER. The CDR3 length is 16 residues. The DNA for the CDR3 is TGCGCCACCAGCGGCCGGGGGACTAGCGCTGACAATGAGCAGTTCTTC. Its translation is CATSGRGTSADNEQFF.

The genes are TRBV20-1 and TRBJ2-1; D not resolved. There are 11 residues in the CDR3. V lost 3 bases, J lost 3 bases, and 3 bases lay in between. Germline assignment: CDR1 DFQATT and CDR2 SNEGSKA (reference sequence). The CDR3 region is CSASLYNEQFF. CDR3 sequence (DNA): TGCAGTGCTAGCCTCTACAATGAGCAGTTCTTC.

This clonotype was counted at least ten times. V usage is TRBV20-1 and J usage is TRBJ2-3; 7 bases agree with TRBD2. This CDR3 contains 13 residues. Trimming cost V 3 bases and J 8 bases; bases outside gene matches: 8. Germline-derived CDR1 and CDR2 are DFQATT and SNEGSKA (reference sequence). For the CDR3, the DNA is TGCAGTGCTAGTGGGGCGCCTAGCGGTACGCAGTATTTT. Amino acids: CSASGAPSGTQYF.

As to this clonotype: A clone one base away is much larger, so this may be a read error. The J gene is TRBJ1-1, the V gene TRBV12-3 or TRBV12-4, with no clear D. The CDR3 is 13 amino acids. V shed 7 bases and J shed 5 bases, with 14 bases lying between them. CDR3: CASIKILATEAFF. CDR3 coding DNA: TGTGCCAGCATCAAAATTTTGGCAACTGAAGCTTTCTTT.

This clonotype has ten or more counts. The CDR3 sequence: CAIRTGLLEPEQFF. The DNA for the CDR3 is TGTGCCATCAGGACAGGGCTCCTTGAGCCTGAGCAGTTCTTC. The rearrangement links TRBV10-3 to TRBJ2-1; 7 positions match TRBD1. In germline, CDR1 is ENHRY, CDR2 SYGVKD. J was trimmed by 9 bases and V by 6 bases; bases with no gene match: 11. The CDR3 is made up of 14 amino acids.

This clonotype was recorded at least ten times. One end of the junction varies from germline; a read error may be responsible. The rearrangement uses TRBV7-9 and TRBJ2-2; 8 positions agree with TRBD2. This CDR3 comprises 15 residues. Per germline, CDR1 SEHNR and CDR2 FQNEAQ (reference sequence). The CDR3 bases are TGTGCCGGCAGCTTAGTACTAGCGGATACCGGGGAGCTGTTTTTT. Encoded protein: CAGSLVLADTGELFF.